This T cell receptor (beta chain) was found in a study of T cells expressing NK-cell markers. The CDR3 has 15 residues. Germline-derived CDR1 and CDR2 are MNHEY and SVGAGI. TCRdb re-analyzed the 5' RACE reads; it lists each CDR3 protein once, without DNA. Here the sample table reports 200,000 to 300,000 distinct CDR3 sequences. The chain uses TRBV6-5 and TRBJ1-1; TCRdb picks TRBD1, but there is no DNA to check that call. The TCR comes from a man younger than 35 in good health. Sequencing was carried out using blood T cells: a sorted CD56 or NKG2C T cell subset, CD4+ or CD8+ T cells, or bulk PBMC T cells (not recorded which). The CDR3: CASSSPSGRGRGAFF.